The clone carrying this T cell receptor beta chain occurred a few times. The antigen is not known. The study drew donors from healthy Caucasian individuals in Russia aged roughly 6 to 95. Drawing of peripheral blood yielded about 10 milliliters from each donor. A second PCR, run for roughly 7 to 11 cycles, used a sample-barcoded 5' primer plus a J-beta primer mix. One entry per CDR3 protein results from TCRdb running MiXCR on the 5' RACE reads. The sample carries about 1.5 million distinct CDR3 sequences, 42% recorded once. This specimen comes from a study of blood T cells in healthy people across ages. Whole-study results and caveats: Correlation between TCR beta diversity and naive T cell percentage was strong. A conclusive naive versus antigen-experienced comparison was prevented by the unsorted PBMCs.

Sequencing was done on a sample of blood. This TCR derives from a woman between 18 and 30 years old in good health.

DNA for the CDR3: TGTGCCAGCAGCATTACAGGGATGGGCACAGATACGCAGTATTTT. Protein product: CASSITGMGTDTQYF. The J gene is TRBJ2-3, the V gene TRBV7-3, with D possibly matching TRBD1 (6 bases). The V gene's germline CDR1 is SGHTA and CDR2 FQGTGA. The V end was cut by 5 bases, the J end by 1 base, with 13 bases between. The CDR3 is 15 amino acids.